One T cell receptor (beta chain) is described in this entry. No antigen is known for it. Base qualities were left out, and no much larger clone turns up one base away. Using the deep immunoSEQ assay, multiplex PCR amplified TCR CDR3 regions from genomic DNA. Genomic DNA extracted from each cell subset was distributed evenly over all wells of several immunoSEQ 96-well plates, and each plate served as one replicate. For unsorted PBMC, each replicate PCR was loaded with 300 ng genomic DNA, equivalent to 25,000 to 35,000 T cell genomes. Ten immunoSEQ deep assay plates were used to sequence the unsorted PBMC genomic DNA. Purified libraries were quantified with a Qubit 3.0 fluorometer, sized on a Bioanalyzer 2100, and re-quantified with the KAPA Library Quantification kit. Every immunoSEQ 96-well plate was sequenced on a separate single-read 150-cycle Illumina NextSeq 550 flow cell. As for the original processing: Because the immunoSEQ output included only junctional sequences and no quality scores, the filtering could not be the same as the filtering used for full-length reads. Sequences were annotated with PyIR, a Python wrapper for IgBLAST v1.9, and V/J genes and CDR3 were assigned using IMGT germline references. Reads were removed for weak V/J assignments (E-value above 1e-6), missing CDR3, stop codons, out-of-frame junctions, or ambiguous translated residues. A V3J clonotype was defined by an identical inferred V gene, J gene, and CDR3 amino acid sequence. Percentage overlap between repertoires was computed as shared unique clonotypes divided by the size of the smaller repertoire. Richness of each repertoire was evaluated using RTK rarefaction, the Chao1 estimator, and Recon v2.1 estimates of unobserved clonotypes. TCRdb's version of the immuneACCESS table is confined to in-frame rearrangements and falls short of the full clone set. An unresolved V gene accounts for under half of the shortfall where checked; the remainder is of unknown origin. V and J calls plus clone size are reproduced from that table; the DNA served to infer D and trimming. The sample records approximately 460,000 clones, around 77% of which are singletons. The ten biggest clones cover about 12% of the sample.

The sample is drawn from a study of shared clonotypes between healthy human individuals (dated by TCRdb to 2020 to 2021). Study-level background: The cohort comprised a couple of women and three men aged 18 to 49 years. Blood TCR repertoires of roughly five healthy adults were deeply sequenced to estimate repertoire size and the extent of clonotype sharing between individuals. To increase sequencing depth and limit assay-specific biases, TCR repertoire library preparation and sequencing were carried out by different laboratories using diverse techniques. Between about 0.85 and 9.5 billion PBMCs per donor were obtained by leukapheresis.

Paper-wide results and their limitations: The small number of donors limited the genetic and exposure-history diversity represented. Sampling was restricted to blood, and TCR repertoires in tissues likely differ from the TCR repertoires found in blood. Pairwise subsampling indicated that sequencing depth was expected to affect the degree of clonotype sharing among donors.

Healthy HIV-negative adults with no recently reported acute infections or vaccinations were included as donors. Every donor was a Caucasian adult residing in Nashville, Tennessee, USA. In the unsorted samples, some 100 million PBMCs were counted, and genomic DNA was extracted using the QIAamp DNA Blood Mini kit. Blood was obtained by leukapheresis, after which PBMCs were separated by Ficoll-Histopaque density gradient centrifugation and cryopreserved in liquid nitrogen vapor phase. Sequencing was performed on PBMCs. The source is a woman aged 40 to 55 in good health. Some clones in this sample may be carry-over from other donors' samples.

DNA sequence: TGTGCCAGCAGCTGGGGACTACGAGTTTACAATGAGCAGTTCTTC. Its coded protein is CASSWGLRVYNEQFF. The chain is encoded by TRBV11-2 joined to TRBJ2-1; the central 7 bases match TRBD2. The CDR3 numbers 15 residues from cysteine through phenylalanine. CDR3 DNA is the only sequence kept; it has 45 bases, read in frame from the first base. Taken from the germline V gene, the CDR1 and CDR2 loops are SGHAT and FQNNGV. Germline trimming amounts to 4 bases on V and 4 bases on J, with 7 as the count of junction bases outside the gene matches.